Listed here are 27 T cell receptor beta chains from one sample, sequenced in a study of cytomegalovirus exposure and HLA in healthy donors. Researchers ran the PCR with 60 Vbeta and 13 Jbeta primers. Method: immunoSEQ multiplex PCR; TCRdb's copy keeps in-frame clones and lacks some. This table lists fewer than 85,000 clones. Sequencing was carried out using PBMCs. All receptors derive from a man aged 30 to 45 in good health and CMV-seronegative.

This rearrangement joins TRBV5-1 to TRBJ2-4; 11 bases match TRBD2. Germline V gives CDR1 SGHRS, CDR2 YFSETQ. This CDR3 is built from 16 residues. The junction had 11 bases not matched to a gene; V was cut back by 4 bases and J by 8 bases. This chain's CDR3 is CASSPGGLAVKDIQYF. DNA for the CDR3: TGCGCCAGCAGCCCGGGGGGACTAGCGGTGAAGGACATTCAGTACTTC.

This rearrangement joins TRBV7-2 to TRBJ1-1; tentatively, D is TRBD1 (5 bases). The germline gives CDR1 SGHTA, CDR2 FQGNSA. This CDR3 comprises 16 residues. V lost 1 base, J lost 1 base, and 13 bases lay in between. Written as DNA, the CDR3 is TGTGCCAGCAGCTTAGGTAGGGCAGGGAAGAACACTGAAGCTTTCTTT. This codes for CASSLGRAGKNTEAFF.

With respect to this clone: Mismatch with germline at one junction end may stem from a read error. DNA for the CDR3: TGCGCCAGCAGCCAGGGCTTGACAGGGCTGATGAACATTGAAGCTTTCTTT. This translates into CASSQGLTGLMNIEAFF. V and J are TRBV4-1 and TRBJ1-1; 7 positions match TRBD1. CDR3 length: 17 amino acids. Germline assignment: CDR1 MGHRA and CDR2 YSYEKL.

The V gene is TRBV1, the J gene TRBJ2-1; TRBD2 is the table's D call and was not checked against the DNA. TRBV1 is a known pseudogene. CDR3 length: 17 residues. CDR3 sequence: CTSSPIPIAGDYNEQFF. The CDR3 DNA is TGCACCAGCAGCCCCATTCCGATAGCGGGGGATTACAATGAGCAGTTCTTC.

The genes are TRBV14 and TRBJ2-1; D unresolved. Germline CDR1 reads SGHDN; CDR2 reads FVKESK. Trimming shortened V by 6 bases and J by 4 bases, and 7 bases separated the two germline ends. The CDR3 is made up of 12 amino acids. Written as DNA, the CDR3 is TGTGCCAGCAGTCTAGATTACAATGAGCAGTTCTTC. Amino acids: CASSLDYNEQFF.

This chain uses TRBV5-4 with TRBJ2-3, with 7 nucleotides matching TRBD2. The ends lost 3 bases at V and 3 bases at J; junction bases unmatched: 7. Germline CDR1 and CDR2: SGHNT and YYREEE (reference sequence). The CDR3 has 15 residues. CDR3 nucleotides: TGTGCCAGCAGCTCGTTCGGGGGGAGTACAGATACGCAGTATTTT. Its translation: CASSSFGGSTDTQYF.

J is TRBJ2-1 and V is TRBV10-1; 11 positions match TRBD2. V lost 5 bases and J lost 0; bases outside the gene matches: 12. Germline CDR1 reads WNHNN; CDR2 reads SYGVQD (reference sequence). This CDR3 spans 19 amino acids. The CDR3 protein is CASSWLTSGTSHSYNEQFF. DNA of the CDR3: TGCGCCAGCAGTTGGTTGACTAGCGGGACCTCCCACTCCTACAATGAGCAGTTCTTC.

The chain employs TRBV5-1 and TRBJ2-5; a possible D gene is TRBD1 (6 bases). The CDR3 has 14 amino acids. The germline CDR1 and CDR2 sequences are SGHRS and YFSETQ. V was cut by 0 bases and J by 5 bases, with 11 bases left in between. The CDR3 DNA reads TGCGCCAGCAGCTTGGGGCAGGGGTTGGAGACCCAGTACTTC. Translation gives CASSLGQGLETQYF.

V gene TRBV28 combines with J gene TRBJ1-5; possibly TRBD1 for D (5 bases). Germline values: CDR1 MDHEN, CDR2 SYDVKM. This CDR3 contains 14 residues. Trimming cost V 6 bases and J 5 bases, with 14 bases left between them. The CDR3 bases are TGTGCCAGCAGGATAGACAGTTCGTATCAGCCCCAGCATTTT. Translation gives CASRIDSSYQPQHF.

This chain uses TRBV6-1 with TRBJ1-2, with D possibly being TRBD1 (6 bases). The CDR3 contains 15 residues. In germline, CDR1 is MNHNS, CDR2 SASEGT. V lost 1 base and J 4 bases, leaving 13 bases between the germline ends. In DNA form, the CDR3 reads TGTGCCAGCAGTGAAGAGGGCAGGGGTATCTATGGCTACACCTTC. It translates to CASSEEGRGIYGYTF.

The rearrangement joins TRBV6-4 to TRBJ1-1; the match to TRBD1 covers 8 bases. The ends lost 2 bases at V and 6 bases at J; junction bases unmatched: 8. Germline CDR1 reads MRHNA; CDR2 reads SNTAGT. There are 15 residues in the CDR3. CDR3 sequence (DNA): TGTGCCAGCAGTGACAGGACAGGGCCCTACGCTGAAGCTTTCTTT. The encoded protein is CASSDRTGPYAEAFF.

The chain is built from TRBV5-1 and TRBJ2-7; D might be TRBD2 (5 bases). Trimming left V 4 bases short and J 4 bases short, with 15 bases between. This CDR3 has 14 amino acids. In germline, CDR1 is SGHRS, CDR2 YFSETQ. CDR3 loop: CASSPGSPEYEQYF. Here the CDR3 DNA reads TGCGCCAGCAGCCCGGGGTCCCCCGAATACGAGCAGTACTTC.

CDR3 sequence reads: CASSGSQGSRRETQYF. As DNA, the CDR3 is TGTGCCAGCAGCGGATCACAGGGCTCTCGGCGGGAGACCCAGTACTTC. The gene calls are TRBV9 and TRBJ2-5; TRBD1 might be the D (6 bases). The germline V gene has CDR1 SGDLS and CDR2 YYNGEE. This CDR3 region has 16 residues. The V end was cut by 3 bases, the J end by 5 bases, with 20 bases between. The entire variable domain, with the rest obtained from reference TRBV9 and TRBJ2-5, is as follows: DSGVTQTPKHLITATGQRVTLRCSPRSGDLSVYWYQQSLDQGLQFLIQYYNGEERAKGNILERFSAQQFPDLHSELNLSSLELGDSALYFCASSGSQGSRRETQYFGPGTRLLVL.

This sequence joins TRBV6-6 and TRBJ2-3; 9 nucleotides align to TRBD1. In germline, CDR1 is MNHNY, CDR2 SVGAGI (reference sequence). The CDR3 sequence is 14 residues long. Trimming cost V 5 bases and J 5 bases; bases outside gene matches: 5. In DNA, the CDR3 is TGTGCCAGCAGTAACGAGGGACAGGGAGATACGCAGTATTTT. It codes for CASSNEGQGDTQYF.

The rearrangement links TRBV5-1 to TRBJ2-7; 9 nucleotides match TRBD2. Trimming cost V 4 bases and J 3 bases; bases outside gene matches: 8. Germline V gives CDR1 SGHRS, CDR2 YFSETQ. This CDR3 comprises 15 residues. This CDR3 reads CASSRILAGNYEQYF. For the CDR3, the DNA is TGCGCCAGCAGCCGCATACTAGCGGGCAACTACGAGCAGTACTTC.

V gene TRBV2 combines with J gene TRBJ2-1; 9 bases map to TRBD1. Losses at the gene ends were 2 bases for V and 2 bases for J; bases not matched to a gene: 4. This CDR3 is 16 amino acids long. Germline V CDR1 and CDR2: SNHLY, FYNNEI. CDR3 amino acids: CASSEPGTGTYNEQFF. The CDR3 DNA is TGTGCCAGCAGTGAACCCGGGACAGGGACCTACAATGAGCAGTTCTTC.

The rearrangement joins TRBV29-1 to TRBJ2-1; D is possibly TRBD1 (6 bases). V was pared by 7 bases and J by 5 bases, with 18 bases between. The germline V gene encodes CDR1 SQVTM and CDR2 ANQGSEA. The CDR3 spans 14 residues. CDR3 region: CSALDRLTDNEQFF. CDR3 coding DNA: TGCAGCGCTCTGGACAGACTTACTGACAATGAGCAGTTCTTC.

With regard to this clone: The junction shows a germline mismatch at one end, possibly a read error. This specimen includes other DNA sequences encoding the same CDR3. This chain joins TRBV27 and TRBJ2-1; D is possibly TRBD2 (6 bases). The CDR3 contains 15 residues. Germline CDR1 and CDR2: MNHEY and SMNVEV (reference sequence). The CDR3 protein is CASSFVLGDFNEQFF. The CDR3 coding sequence is TGCGCCAGCAGTTTTGTCCTCGGGGACTTTAATGAGCAGTTCTTC.

J is TRBJ2-7 and V is TRBV6-5, with D tentatively TRBD1 (5 bases). V dropped 8 bases and J dropped 7 bases, with 15 bases sitting between them. This CDR3 region has 12 residues. CDR1 and CDR2 from the germline V gene are MNHEY and SVGAGI. The CDR3 coding sequence is TGTGCCAGCGGAGCAGACAGTCGGGAGCAGTACTTC. Protein sequence: CASGADSREQYF.

The chain carries TRBV6-1 and TRBJ1-2; D gene ambiguous. The CDR3 totals 14 residues. The germline V and J ends were trimmed by 5 bases and 0 bases, with 10 bases remaining between them. Germline CDR1 is MNHNS and CDR2 is SASEGT. CDR3 in DNA: TGTGCCAGCAGTCTATCTCTGACTAACTATGGCTACACCTTC. Protein: CASSLSLTNYGYTF.

The chain recombines TRBV5-4 with TRBJ1-1; the D gene is possibly TRBD1 (6 bases). The germline CDR1 and CDR2 sequences are SGHNT and YYREEE (reference sequence). V dropped 2 bases and J dropped 1 base, with 9 bases sitting between them. The CDR3 spans 14 residues. The CDR3 bases are TGTGCCAGCAGCTTAGGACAGACGAACACTGAAGCTTTCTTT. Its protein is CASSLGQTNTEAFF.

The CDR3 coding sequence is TGTGCCAGCAGTCTTCTAGCGGGGGGGCAAGATACGCAGTATTTT. This gives the protein CASSLLAGGQDTQYF. The chain carries TRBV7-3 and TRBJ2-3; 12 bases fit TRBD2. The germline CDR1 and CDR2 sequences are SGHTA and FQGTGA. With V trimmed by 6 bases and J by 5 bases, 6 bases remained unmatched. This CDR3 comprises 15 residues.

For this clone: Its ends do not fully match the called genes, so a read error is possible. J is TRBJ2-5 and V is TRBV19; 8 bases line up with TRBD2. This CDR3 region has 17 residues. Germline lookup yields CDR1 LNHDA and CDR2 SQIVND (reference sequence). Written as DNA, the CDR3 is TGTGCCAGTAGTAAGGTGCCCGGGGGGGGCCCCCAAGGGACCCAGTACTTC. Protein sequence: CASSKVPGGGPQGTQYF. Full variable domain (missing parts from reference TRBV19 and TRBJ2-5): DGGITQSPKYLFRKEGQNVTLSCEQNLNHDAMYWYRQDPGQGLRLIYYSQIVNDFQKGDIAEGYSVSREKKESFPLTVTSAQKNPTAFYLCASSKVPGGGPQGTQYFGPGTRLLVL.

The chain is built from TRBV19 and TRBJ1-4; the D is unclear. Trimming took off 3 bases at V and 5 bases at J, with 13 bases between the two ends. The V gene's germline CDR1 is LNHDA and CDR2 SQIVND (reference sequence). The CDR3 contains 15 residues. The DNA of the CDR3 is TGTGCCAGTAGTATTACTAGAGGACGGAATGAAAAACTGTTTTTT. Translation gives CASSITRGRNEKLFF.

V and J are TRBV10-3 and TRBJ2-1, with 8 bases identical to TRBD2. V was clipped by 10 bases and J by 1 base; unmatched bases: 15. The CDR3 contains 17 residues. Per germline, CDR1 ENHRY and CDR2 SYGVKD. CDR3 sequence (DNA): TGTGCCACTTCAGATGGGGCGGGGGGAAGGTCCTACAATGAGCAGTTCTTC. Protein sequence: CATSDGAGGRSYNEQFF.

This chain uses TRBV5-1 with TRBJ2-3; 8 bases line up with TRBD1. The CDR3 totals 16 residues. Germline V gives CDR1 SGHRS, CDR2 YFSETQ. Germline trimming cut 4 bases from V and 2 bases from J; bases unmatched to any gene: 9. The CDR3 DNA reads as TGCGCCAGCAGCCCCCTAGCGACAGGGGTCACAGATACGCAGTATTTT. It translates to CASSPLATGVTDTQYF.

The CDR3 region is CASSVLGLAGTLTDTQYF. The CDR3 bases are TGTGCCAGCAGCGTCCTGGGACTAGCGGGAACTCTAACAGATACGCAGTATTTT. V usage is TRBV9 and J usage is TRBJ2-3; 13 nucleotides line up with TRBD2. This CDR3 has 18 amino acids. The V and J ends lost 2 bases and 3 bases, in that order; junction bases with no gene match: 9. CDR1 and CDR2 (germline): SGDLS, YYNGEE. Combining the CDR3 with reference TRBV9 and TRBJ2-3 gives the whole variable domain DSGVTQTPKHLITATGQRVTLRCSPRSGDLSVYWYQQSLDQGLQFLIQYYNGEERAKGNILERFSAQQFPDLHSELNLSSLELGDSALYFCASSVLGLAGTLTDTQYFGPGTRLTVL.